The T cell receptor beta chain described here comes from a study of breast tumors, draining lymph nodes, adjacent tissues. Study findings and constraints: Luminal-like breast cancer showed significantly higher tumor–nontumor repertoire similarity than basal-like.

TCRdb independently ran MiXCR on the multiplex PCR reads; one entry per CDR3 protein. This repertoire shows approximately 250,000 distinct CDR3 sequences, roughly a third found once; its top ten account for approximately 3.3%. In its sample, this clonotype was seen a few times. Antigen specificity is unknown. One end of the junction does not line up with germline, which may come from a read error. The lymph nodes were axillary draining lymph nodes from breast cancer patients. The CDR3 has 13 amino acids. CDR1 and CDR2 (germline): MDHEN, SYDVKM. V and J are TRBV28 and TRBJ2-7; D perhaps matches TRBD2 (6 bases). Sequenced material: axillary lymph node tissue. This sequence was found in a female donor with breast cancer. Some clones in this sample may be carry-over from other donors' samples. The CDR3 region has the DNA TGTGCAAGCACGCGGGGAAAAGACTACGAGCAGTACTTC. Amino acids: CASTRGKDYEQYF. The full variable domain, its missing parts supplied by reference TRBV28 and TRBJ2-7, is DVKVTQSSRYLVKRTGEKVFLECVQDMDHENMFWYRQDPGLGLRLIYFSYDVKMKEKGDIPEGYSVSREKKERFSLILESASTNQTSMYLCASTRGKDYEQYFGPGTRLTVT.